This TCR beta chain was identified during a study of cytomegalovirus exposure and HLA in healthy donors. The study's findings and limits: Among TCR sequences, most were rare, though some public TCRs appeared in many donors. Most likely, a cluster of highly shared sequence variants arose as a sequencing artifact.

Vbeta (60) and Jbeta (13) primers were used in the PCR. Method: immunoSEQ multiplex PCR; TCRdb's copy keeps in-frame clones and lacks some. The sample yields under 55,000 clones, 80% seen once. Turning to this clone: Its matching antigen is unknown.

V lost 4 bases to trimming and J lost 4 bases; unmatched junction nucleotides: 3. The germline CDR1 and CDR2 sequences are SNHLY and FYNNEI. The CDR3 is made up of 14 amino acids. The specimen was PBMCs. The gene calls are TRBV2 and TRBJ2-3, with 9 bases matching TRBD2. This TCR came from a man younger than 40 in good health and CMV-seropositive. The CDR3 sequence: CASSGRGGADTQYF. CDR3 bases: TGTGCCAGCAGTGGGCGGGGGGGCGCAGATACGCAGTATTTT. The variable domain in full, completed from reference TRBV2 and TRBJ2-3, reads EPEVTQTPSHQVTQMGQEVILRCVPISNHLYFYWYRQILGQKVEFLVSFYNNEISEKSEIFDDQFSVERPDGSNFTLKIRSTKLEDSAMYFCASSGRGGADTQYFGPGTRLTVL.